This T cell receptor beta chain was captured by sequencing in a study of T cells in Graves' hyperthyroidism and ophthalmopathy. General study results and limits: Ophthalmopathy, as predicted by the model, came a median 6.5 months after the prediction.

As concerns this clonotype: The antigen is not known.

Uncontrolled infection, other autoimmune disease, pregnancy and lactation each barred patients from inclusion. Diagnoses were made from clinical symptoms, serum measures (thyroxine and TRAb), thyroid ultrasound and orbital computed tomography. Researchers took RNA transcripts and amplified the TCR beta CDR3 regions from them. HTBI primers were the set used in a first-round RT-PCR of the TCR CDR3. Each CDR3 protein is one row after TCRdb ran MiXCR on the multiplex PCR reads. The repertoire holds 500,000 to 650,000 distinct CDR3 sequences, with 15% to 20% as singletons. Between the trimmed V and J ends, which lost 5 bases and 4 bases, there was a span of 18 bases. This CDR3 comprises 15 residues.

This chain uses TRBV12-3 or TRBV12-4 with TRBJ2-7, with a possible D match to TRBD1 (6 bases). This clonotype originated in a man aged 35-49 years with Graves' ophthalmopathy. Sequencing input: blood. The DNA for the CDR3 is TGTGCCAGCAGTCCTCGGTGGGGCAGGGGTTACGAGCAGTACTTC. It specifies CASSPRWGRGYEQYF.